Described below is a single TCR beta chain sequence and its context. These data come from a study of blood T cell repertoires in COVID-19. Study-level information: Samples representing acute and convalescent COVID-19 were sourced from the United States, Italy and Spain.

J gave up 5 bases and V 8 bases, and 7 bases lay outside the gene matches. Germline CDR1 and CDR2: SGHRS and YFSETQ. This CDR3 comprises 14 residues. In the authors' workflow: For nucleated cells, counts were estimated from reference gene primer amplification. Sequencing was performed with immunoSEQ multiplex PCR; in TCRdb, only in-frame clones are kept and a portion is missing. V and J calls and clone size follow that table, whereas D and trimming were derived from the DNA. This table has tens of thousands of clones, around 80% appearing once. J is TRBJ2-1 and V is TRBV5-1; 10 bases fit TRBD2. The sequenced sample was peripheral blood. This sequence originates from a human donor with active or convalescent COVID-19. The donor label of this sample is uncertain. CDR3 DNA sequence: TGCGCCAGTAAGCTAGCGGGAGACAACAATGAGCAGTTCTTC. This encodes CASKLAGDNNEQFF.